Below, 13 T cell receptor beta chains from the same sample are listed, as sequenced in a study of control samples from healthy donors and cancer patients. Only in-frame clones appear in the TCRdb table, and some are missing; sequencing was by immunoSEQ multiplex PCR. This repertoire shows some 140,000 clones, 70% to 90% found once; its top ten account for 8.7%. Sequencing was done on a sample of blood. All receptors come from a woman between 25 and 40 years old in good health.

The chain has TRBV19 and TRBJ2-5; 8 bases are shared with TRBD1. CDR1 LNHDA and CDR2 SQIVND come from the germline V gene (reference sequence). J gave up 5 bases and V 6 bases, and 5 bases lay outside the gene matches. CDR3 length: 13 amino acids. CDR3 sequence: CASSGTGGETQYF. The CDR3 DNA reads as TGTGCCAGTAGCGGGACAGGTGGGGAGACCCAGTACTTC.

The chain joins TRBV9 to TRBJ1-3; TRBD1 matches at 8 bases. Germline CDR1 SGDLS, CDR2 YYNGEE. The CDR3 totals 14 residues. Trimming took 2 bases from V and 8 from J; bases not matched to a gene: 6. This CDR3 reads CASSVMDRADTIYF. CDR3 sequence (DNA): TGTGCCAGCAGCGTTATGGACAGGGCGGACACCATATATTTT.

This chain links TRBV7-9 with TRBJ1-5; TRBD1 aligns across 7 bases. This CDR3 region has 15 residues. V lost 5 bases, J lost 0 bases, and 4 bases stayed unmatched. Germline CDR1 and CDR2: SEHNR and FQNEAQ (reference sequence). Here the CDR3 reads CASSRDSVSNQPQHF. The CDR3 DNA is TGTGCCAGCAGCCGGGACAGCGTTAGCAATCAGCCCCAGCATTTT.

This clone was seen only once. The same CDR3 arises from other DNA sequences in this sample as well. The chain uses TRBV18 and TRBJ1-1; TRBD1 is a possible D gene (6 bases). V was trimmed by 3 bases and J by 0 bases, leaving 11 bases between them. In germline, CDR1 is KGHSH, CDR2 LQKENI. This CDR3 is built from 15 residues. CDR3 sequence reads: CASSPLGGLNTEAFF. The CDR3 DNA reads TGTGCCAGCTCACCCCTGGGGGGCCTGAACACTGAAGCTTTCTTT.

This clone appeared a single time. The V and J genes are TRBV27 and TRBJ2-3, with 8 bases matching TRBD2. The CDR3 has 18 amino acids. Germline V gene sequence: CDR1 MNHEY, CDR2 SMNVEV (reference sequence). V trimming: 2 bases; J trimming: 8 bases; junction bases outside the gene matches: 18. As DNA, the CDR3 is TGTGCCAGCAGTTTAAACCCTGCGCTAGCCACCCTAGCGGGTACGCAGTATTTT. This gives the protein CASSLNPALATLAGTQYF.

J is TRBJ2-1 and V is TRBV6-2 or TRBV6-3; D ambiguous. The CDR3 is 13 amino acids. CDR1 MNHEY and CDR2 SVGEGT come from the germline V gene. Trimming removed 0 bases from V and 8 bases from J, with 8 bases in between. As DNA, the CDR3 is TGTGCCAGCAGTTACTCATCCAATTATGAGCAGTTCTTC. This encodes CASSYSSNYEQFF.

The chain uses TRBV21-1 and TRBJ2-7; the table's D call, TRBD2, was not checked against the DNA. TRBV21-1 is an annotated pseudogene. The CDR3 consists of 15 residues. The CDR3 is CASSKAGSGFGEQYF. For the CDR3, the DNA is TGTGCCAGCAGCAAAGCGGGGTCGGGATTTGGCGAGCAGTACTTC.

The chain couples TRBV18 to TRBJ1-4; D not certain. CDR1 is KGHSH, CDR2 LQKENI, per germline. V lost 2 bases to trimming and J lost 6 bases, with 19 bases between them. The CDR3 runs to 17 residues. The CDR3 DNA is TGTGCCAGCTCACCAGAAGCCCCTCCCGCGGGGTATGAAAAACTGTTTTTT. Protein sequence: CASSPEAPPAGYEKLFF.

This sequence joins TRBV7-9 and TRBJ2-5, with D perhaps TRBD1 (5 bases). This CDR3 spans 14 amino acids. V was shortened by 4 bases and J by 1 base, with 10 bases between the two germline ends. Germline CDR1 reads SEHNR; CDR2 reads FQNEAQ (reference sequence). CDR3 region: CASSSWGFQETQYF. The CDR3 DNA follows: TGTGCCAGCAGCTCCTGGGGCTTCCAAGAGACCCAGTACTTC. Using reference TRBV7-9 and TRBJ2-5 for the parts outside the CDR3, the full variable domain is DTGVSQNPRHKITKRGQNVTFRCDPISEHNRLYWYRQTLGQGPEFLTYFQNEAQLEKSRLLSDRFSAERPKGSFSTLEIQRTEQGDSAMYLCASSSWGFQETQYFGPGTRLLVL.

The V gene is TRBV6-1, the J gene TRBJ1-5; 9 nucleotides agree with TRBD1. Germline V gene lookup returns CDR1 MNHNS and CDR2 SASEGT. J was trimmed by 5 bases and V by 3 bases; bases with no gene match: 2. This CDR3 is 14 amino acids long. The CDR3 nucleotides are TGTGCCAGCAGTGAGACAGGGGGATATCAGCCCCAGCATTTT. It encodes CASSETGGYQPQHF.

The chain carries TRBV18 and TRBJ1-2; D remains unclear. The CDR3 consists of 15 residues. V lost 6 bases and J lost 0, with 14 bases in between. The germline gives CDR1 KGHSH, CDR2 LQKENI. CDR3 sequence reads: CASSPDKTPNYGYTF. The CDR3 DNA follows: TGTGCCAGCTCCCCCGACAAGACGCCTAACTATGGCTACACCTTC. Looking up the rest from reference TRBV18 and TRBJ1-2 gives the full variable domain: NAGVMQNPRHLVRRRGQEARLRCSPMKGHSHVYWYRQLPEEGLKFMVYLQKENIIDESGMPKERFSAEFPKEGPSILRIQQVVRGDSAAYFCASSPDKTPNYGYTFGSGTRLTVV.

This sequence joins TRBV23-1 and TRBJ1-2; the D is unclear. Being an ORF, TRBV23-1 has a function that is uncertain. This CDR3 spans 15 amino acids. Trimming removed 7 bases from V and 0 bases from J, with 15 bases in between. This chain's CDR3 is CASTLRLGTNYGYTF. The DNA of the CDR3 is TGCGCCAGCACCCTCCGACTTGGGACTAACTATGGCTACACCTTC.

V and J are TRBV19 and TRBJ2-2, with 10 bases aligning to TRBD2. The CDR3 is made up of 16 amino acids. CDR1 and CDR2 from the germline V gene are LNHDA and SQIVND (reference sequence). The V and J ends lost 3 bases and 7 bases, in that order; junction bases with no gene match: 8. The CDR3 sequence is CASSISGGSGYGELFF. In DNA, the CDR3 is TGTGCCAGTAGTATTAGCGGGGGGTCGGGCTACGGGGAGCTGTTTTTT.